The clone carrying this TCR beta chain occurred a few times. Its antigen is not known. Here immunoSEQ multiplex PCR was the method, and the copy in TCRdb shows in-frame clones only, minus some. The table shows roughly 42,000 clones, with 70% to 90% occurring only once. Indicated time point: week 5, during vaccination. In the vaccine, a single dose held 300 ug of the mutant IDH1 20-mer peptide, along with topical imiquimod. The source of the sample is a study of a mutant IDH1 vaccine in newly diagnosed glioma. From germline, CDR1 is SQVTM and CDR2 ANQGSEA. The J segment lost 4 bases and the V segment lost 3 bases, leaving 3 bases of the junction unmatched. The CDR3 has 13 amino acids.

The sample here was PBMCs, taken from a glioma patient whose treatment included an IDH1 peptide vaccine. V usage is TRBV29-1 and J usage is TRBJ1-5; 7 nucleotides agree with TRBD1. The clonotype comes from a man aged 35 to 55 with glioma. CDR3 in DNA: TGCAGCGTTGAGGAGGACAGGAATCAGCCCCAGCATTTT. As protein: CSVEEDRNQPQHF.